A selection of T cell receptor beta chains follows, all from one sample in a study of T cell responses to AZD1222 COVID-19 vaccine. TCRdb's table, derived via immunoSEQ multiplex PCR, lists solely in-frame clones and lacks some. The sample includes 170,000 or so clones, about nine tenths of them seen just once. The material was peripheral blood, obtained on day 0 of AZD1222 vaccination. These receptors were obtained from an adult in good health. The CDR3 runs from the conserved cysteine through the conserved F or W.

j_call v_call cdr3_aa
TRBJ1-2 TRBV27 CASGTASGYTF
TRBJ2-1 TRBV7-2 CASSLAPSDEQFF
TRBJ2-7 TRBV4-2 CASSQGAGAYEQYF
TRBJ1-5 TRBV19 CASRESGTGPTGQPQHF
TRBJ2-1 TRBV3-1/TRBV3-2 CASSQGGGGSRNEQFF
TRBJ1-2 TRBV5-6 CASSLVGTGGNYGYTF
TRBJ1-2 TRBV18 CASSPGLRYGYTF
TRBJ1-2 TRBV11-2 CASSFRGGPGGYTF
TRBJ2-1 TRBV29-1 CSVELFGAVNEQFF
TRBJ1-2 TRBV18 CASSPRDGGYGYTF
TRBJ2-7 TRBV28 CARLVERGYEQYF
TRBJ2-7 TRBV6-5 CASRPRPAQREQYF
TRBJ2-1 TRBV5-4 CASSSGTSGRAEQFF
TRBJ1-5 TRBV2 CASSVHSASNQPQHF
TRBJ1-6 TRBV5-1 CASSLWVPLRDSPLHF
TRBJ1-5 TRBV6-5 CASRDLPGSDQPQHF
TRBJ2-7 TRBV19 CASSPNSGRRQYF
TRBJ2-1 TRBV27 CASSPGLAGGQGSYNEQFF
TRBJ2-3 TRBV29-1 CSVPWDRGPRADTQYF
TRBJ2-1 TRBV6-4 CASSDRGQGKDEQFF
TRBJ2-1 TRBV9 CASSVGGASSYNEQFF
TRBJ2-7 TRBV10-2 CASSGTSGTYEQYF
TRBJ2-7 TRBV7-9 CASTPVLGDEQYF
TRBJ2-7 TRBV15 CATSRLNPGLAGEQYF
TRBJ1-1 TRBV11-2 CASSLDLRGEAFF
TRBJ2-5 TRBV28 CASSFSGLTTIGGKETQYF
TRBJ2-7 TRBV3-1/TRBV3-2 CASSQTGAAGQYF
TRBJ2-3 TRBV5-1 CASSLAHQSTDTQYF
TRBJ2-7 TRBV6-5 CASSRGASGNYEQYF
TRBJ2-5 TRBV4-1 CASSQEGSGGPSLQETQYF
TRBJ2-3 TRBV27 CASISSGTDTQYF
TRBJ2-7 TRBV7-2 CASSLKPYEQYF
TRBJ1-2 TRBV9 CASSSFRQGSGYTF
TRBJ1-5 TRBV6-5 CASSSGTGVNQPQHF
TRBJ2-1 TRBV2 CASSGTSVEQFF
TRBJ1-4 TRBV7-8 CASSLWRFGKLFF
TRBJ2-7 TRBV3-1/TRBV3-2 CASRIAGAGEQYF
TRBJ1-2 TRBV19 CASSRGEPNYGYTF
TRBJ1-4 TRBV6-1 CASSDLSTTANEKLFF
TRBJ2-7 TRBV7-9 CASSSIGLAGGYEQYF